The 2 T cell receptor beta chains in this list originate from one sample, sequenced in a study of T cells in narcolepsy. The data were produced by immunoSEQ multiplex PCR, yet TCRdb's version contains in-frame clones alone and is incomplete. The sample holds about 30,000 clones, 70% to 80% seen once. The sequenced sample was CD45RA- memory CD4+ T cells from PBMCs. These receptor sequences come from a human donor with narcolepsy.

The chain carries TRBV21-1 and TRBJ2-6; the table assigns TRBD2, which was not confirmed against the DNA. TRBV21-1 is a listed pseudogene. This CDR3 is built from 14 residues. Here the CDR3 reads CASSWSAGANVLTF. For the CDR3, the DNA is TGTGCCAGCAGCTGGAGTGCTGGGGCCAACGTCCTGACTTTC.

The V and J genes are TRBV2 and TRBJ2-5; 8 positions agree with TRBD2. The DNA end is a closer match to TRBJ2-7, so the J assignment may be wrong. Germline-derived CDR1 and CDR2 are SNHLY and FYNNEI. The length of the CDR3 is 13 residues. CDR3 loop: CASSGGGRYEQYF. The CDR3 DNA is TGTGCCAGCAGTGGGGGCGGGAGGTACGAGCAGTACTTC.